The T cell receptor (beta chain) under discussion was sequenced for a study of STAT5B mutations in CD4+ large granular lymphocyte leukemia. In the study overall: Healthy donors showed HLA-associated enrichment of the CDR3 'QG' motif.

Germline V gene sequence: CDR1 SGHTA, CDR2 FQGNSA. This CDR3 comprises 14 residues. Deletions cut 5 bases from V and 6 bases from J, with 13 bases between. Study-level results: Roughly 27% of private leukemic clonotypes occurred rarely in other patients' non-leukemic repertoires. The CD4+ versus CD8+ T-LGLL clonality difference may reflect limited sample size.

Note on this clone: Its antigen is not known.

The assay was run at survey level. The repertoire was sequenced with immunoSEQ multiplex PCR; TCRdb's copy has only in-frame clones and lacks some. This table holds over 25,000 clones, 81% found once. The receptor's source is a human donor in good health. Material for sequencing was CD4+ T cells from blood buffy coats. The chain joins TRBV7-2 to TRBJ2-2; no clear D. Here the CDR3 reads CASSPSRIPGELFF. In DNA form, the CDR3 reads TGTGCCAGCAGCCCAAGCAGGATCCCCGGGGAGCTGTTTTTT.